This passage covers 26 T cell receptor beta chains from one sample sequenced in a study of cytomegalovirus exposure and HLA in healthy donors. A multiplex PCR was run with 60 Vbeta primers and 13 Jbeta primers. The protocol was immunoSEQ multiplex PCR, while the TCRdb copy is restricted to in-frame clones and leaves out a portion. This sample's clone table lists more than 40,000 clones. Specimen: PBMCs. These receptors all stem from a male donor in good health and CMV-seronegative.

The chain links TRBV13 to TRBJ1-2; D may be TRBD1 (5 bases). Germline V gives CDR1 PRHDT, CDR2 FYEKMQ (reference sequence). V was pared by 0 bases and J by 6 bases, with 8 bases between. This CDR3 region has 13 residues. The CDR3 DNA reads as TGTGCCAGCAGCTTAGGTTGGGGGGATGGCTACACCTTC. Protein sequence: CASSLGWGDGYTF.

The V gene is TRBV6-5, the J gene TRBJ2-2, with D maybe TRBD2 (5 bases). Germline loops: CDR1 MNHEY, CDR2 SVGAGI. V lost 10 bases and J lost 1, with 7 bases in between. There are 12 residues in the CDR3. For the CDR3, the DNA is TGTGCCACCGGAGGGAACACCGGGGAGCTGTTTTTT. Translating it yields CATGGNTGELFF.

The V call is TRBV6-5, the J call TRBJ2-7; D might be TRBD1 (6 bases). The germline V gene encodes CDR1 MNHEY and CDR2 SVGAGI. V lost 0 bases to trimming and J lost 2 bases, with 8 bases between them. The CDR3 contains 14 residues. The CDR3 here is CASSYSNRAYEQYF. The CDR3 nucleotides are TGTGCCAGCAGTTACTCGAACAGGGCCTACGAGCAGTACTTC.

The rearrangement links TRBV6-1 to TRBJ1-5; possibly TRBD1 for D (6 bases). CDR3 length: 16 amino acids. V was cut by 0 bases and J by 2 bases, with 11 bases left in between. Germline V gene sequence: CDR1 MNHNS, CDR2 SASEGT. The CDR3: CASSEAGGAGNQPQHF. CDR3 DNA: TGTGCCAGCAGTGAAGCAGGGGGGGCCGGCAATCAGCCCCAGCATTTT.

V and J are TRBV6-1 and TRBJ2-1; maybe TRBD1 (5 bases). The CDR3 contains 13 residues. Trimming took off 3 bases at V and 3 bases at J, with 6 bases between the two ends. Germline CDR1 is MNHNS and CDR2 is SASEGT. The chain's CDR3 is CASSDDSYNEQFF. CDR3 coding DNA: TGTGCCAGCAGTGATGACAGCTACAATGAGCAGTTCTTC.

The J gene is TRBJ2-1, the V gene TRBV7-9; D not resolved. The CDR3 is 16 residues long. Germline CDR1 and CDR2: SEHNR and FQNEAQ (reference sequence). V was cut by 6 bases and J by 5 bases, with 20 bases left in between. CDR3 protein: CASSKLREASDNEQFF. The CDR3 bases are TGTGCCAGCAGTAAGCTTCGAGAAGCCTCGGACAATGAGCAGTTCTTC.

CDR3 residues: CASSLGQGLNYGYTF. Written as DNA, the CDR3 is TGTGCCAGCAGTTTGGGACAGGGCCTAAACTATGGCTACACCTTC. The chain joins TRBV2 to TRBJ1-2, with 9 bases that match TRBD1. V lost 5 bases to trimming and J lost 2 bases; unmatched junction nucleotides: 6. Germline V CDR1 and CDR2: SNHLY, FYNNEI. The CDR3 loop spans 15 amino acids.

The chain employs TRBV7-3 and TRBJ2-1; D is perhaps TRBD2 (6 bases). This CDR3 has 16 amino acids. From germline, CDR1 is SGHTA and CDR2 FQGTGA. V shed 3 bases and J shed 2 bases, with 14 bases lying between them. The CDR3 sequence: CASSFVRAGTYNEQFF. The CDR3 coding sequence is TGTGCCAGCAGCTTCGTCCGGGCGGGAACCTACAATGAGCAGTTCTTC.

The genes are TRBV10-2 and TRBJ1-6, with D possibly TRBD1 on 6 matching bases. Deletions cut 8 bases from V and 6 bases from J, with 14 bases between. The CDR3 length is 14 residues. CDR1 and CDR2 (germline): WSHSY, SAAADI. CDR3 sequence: CASEGGAGNSPLHF. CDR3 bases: TGCGCCAGCGAGGGGGGGGCAGGTAATTCACCCCTCCACTTT.

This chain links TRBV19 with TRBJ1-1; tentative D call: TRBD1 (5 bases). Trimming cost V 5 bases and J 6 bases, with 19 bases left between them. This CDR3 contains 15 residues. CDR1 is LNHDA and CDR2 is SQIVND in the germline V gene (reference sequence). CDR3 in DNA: TGTGCCAGTAGTTCAGGGCCTCTACCATCACCTGAAGCTTTCTTT. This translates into CASSSGPLPSPEAFF.

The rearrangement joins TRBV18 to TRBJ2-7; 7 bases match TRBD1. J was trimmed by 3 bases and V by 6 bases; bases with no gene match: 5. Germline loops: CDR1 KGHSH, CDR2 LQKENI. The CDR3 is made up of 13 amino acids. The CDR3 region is CASSGTEYYEQYF. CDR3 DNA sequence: TGTGCCAGCTCGGGGACAGAATACTACGAGCAGTACTTC. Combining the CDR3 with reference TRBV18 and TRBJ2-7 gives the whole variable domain NAGVMQNPRHLVRRRGQEARLRCSPMKGHSHVYWYRQLPEEGLKFMVYLQKENIIDESGMPKERFSAEFPKEGPSILRIQQVVRGDSAAYFCASSGTEYYEQYFGPGTRLTVT.

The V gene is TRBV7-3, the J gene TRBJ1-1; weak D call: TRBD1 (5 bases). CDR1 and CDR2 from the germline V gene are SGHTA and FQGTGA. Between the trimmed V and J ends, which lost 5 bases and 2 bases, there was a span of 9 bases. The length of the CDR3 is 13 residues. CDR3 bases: TGTGCCAGCAGCCCGGGGACTAACACTGAAGCTTTCTTT. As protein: CASSPGTNTEAFF.

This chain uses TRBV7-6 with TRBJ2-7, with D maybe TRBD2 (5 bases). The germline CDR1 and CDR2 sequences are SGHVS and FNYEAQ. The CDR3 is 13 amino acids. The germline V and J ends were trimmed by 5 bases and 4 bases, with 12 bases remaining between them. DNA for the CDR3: TGTGCCAGCAGCAGAGGGCCAGATTACGAGCAGTACTTC. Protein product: CASSRGPDYEQYF.

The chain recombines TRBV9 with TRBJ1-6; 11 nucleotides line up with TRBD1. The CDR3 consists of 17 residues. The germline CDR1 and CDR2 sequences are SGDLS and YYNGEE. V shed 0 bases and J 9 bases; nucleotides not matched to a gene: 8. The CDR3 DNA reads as TGTGCCAGCAGCGTAGGTGTGGGACAGGGGGATGGTTCACCCCTCCACTTT. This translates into CASSVGVGQGDGSPLHF. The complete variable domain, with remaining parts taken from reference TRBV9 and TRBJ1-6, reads DSGVTQTPKHLITATGQRVTLRCSPRSGDLSVYWYQQSLDQGLQFLIQYYNGEERAKGNILERFSAQQFPDLHSELNLSSLELGDSALYFCASSVGVGQGDGSPLHFGNGTRLTVT.

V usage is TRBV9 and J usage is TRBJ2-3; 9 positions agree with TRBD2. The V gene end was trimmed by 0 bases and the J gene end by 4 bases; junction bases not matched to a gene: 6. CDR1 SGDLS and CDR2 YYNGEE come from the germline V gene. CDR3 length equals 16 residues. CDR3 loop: CASSVAGGGGSDTQYF. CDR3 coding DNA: TGTGCCAGCAGCGTAGCGGGCGGGGGGGGATCAGATACGCAGTATTTT.

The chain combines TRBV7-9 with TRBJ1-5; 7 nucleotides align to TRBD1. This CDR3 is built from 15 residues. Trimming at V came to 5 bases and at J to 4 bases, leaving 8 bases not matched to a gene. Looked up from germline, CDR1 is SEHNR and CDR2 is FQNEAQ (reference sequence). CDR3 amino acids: CASSPDRVGNQPQHF. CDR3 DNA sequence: TGTGCCAGCAGCCCCGACAGGGTTGGAAATCAGCCCCAGCATTTT. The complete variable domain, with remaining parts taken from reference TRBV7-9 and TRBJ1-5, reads DTGVSQNPRHKITKRGQNVTFRCDPISEHNRLYWYRQTLGQGPEFLTYFQNEAQLEKSRLLSDRFSAERPKGSFSTLEIQRTEQGDSAMYLCASSPDRVGNQPQHFGDGTRLSIL.

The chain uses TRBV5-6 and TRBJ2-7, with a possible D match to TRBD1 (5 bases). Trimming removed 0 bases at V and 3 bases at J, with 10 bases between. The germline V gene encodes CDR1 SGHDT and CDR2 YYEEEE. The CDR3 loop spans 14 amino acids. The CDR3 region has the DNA TGTGCCAGCAGCTTGGGCGACAGCTACTACGAGCAGTACTTC. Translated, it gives CASSLGDSYYEQYF.

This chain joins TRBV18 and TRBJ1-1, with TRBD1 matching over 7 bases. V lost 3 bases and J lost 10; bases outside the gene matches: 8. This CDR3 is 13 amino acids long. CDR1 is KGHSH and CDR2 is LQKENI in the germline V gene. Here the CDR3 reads CASSPRDSPGAFF. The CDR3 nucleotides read TGTGCCAGCTCACCTCGGGACAGCCCGGGAGCTTTCTTT.

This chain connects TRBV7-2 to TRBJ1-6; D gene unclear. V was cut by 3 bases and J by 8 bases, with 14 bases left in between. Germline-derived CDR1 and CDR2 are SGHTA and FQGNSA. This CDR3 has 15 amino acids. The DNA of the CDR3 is TGTGCCAGCAGCTTTCTCGGGTCGGCGGATTCACCCCTCCACTTT. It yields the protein CASSFLGSADSPLHF. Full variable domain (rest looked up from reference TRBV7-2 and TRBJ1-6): GAGVSQSPSNKVTEKGKDVELRCDPISGHTALYWYRQSLGQGLEFLIYFQGNSAPDKSGLPSDRFSAERTGGSVSTLTIQRTQQEDSAVYLCASSFLGSADSPLHFGNGTRLTVT.

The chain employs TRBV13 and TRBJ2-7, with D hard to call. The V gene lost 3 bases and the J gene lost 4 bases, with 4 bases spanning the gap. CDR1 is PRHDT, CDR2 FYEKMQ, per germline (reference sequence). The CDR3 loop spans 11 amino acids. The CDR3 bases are TGTGCCAGCAGCTTCCGTTACGAGCAGTACTTC. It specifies CASSFRYEQYF.

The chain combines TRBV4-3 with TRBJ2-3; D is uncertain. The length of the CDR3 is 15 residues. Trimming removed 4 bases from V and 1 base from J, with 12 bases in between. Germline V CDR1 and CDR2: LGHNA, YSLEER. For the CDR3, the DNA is TGCGCCAGCAGCCTAACCCTCCGAGGCACAGATACGCAGTATTTT. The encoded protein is CASSLTLRGTDTQYF.

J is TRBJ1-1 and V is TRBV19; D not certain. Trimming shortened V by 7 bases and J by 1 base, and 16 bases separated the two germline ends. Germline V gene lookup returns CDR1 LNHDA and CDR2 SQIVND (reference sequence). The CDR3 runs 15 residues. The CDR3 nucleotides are TGTGCCAGTACCCCCGGGAGGGTTGGGAACACTGAAGCTTTCTTT. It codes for CASTPGRVGNTEAFF. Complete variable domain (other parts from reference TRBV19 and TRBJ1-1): DGGITQSPKYLFRKEGQNVTLSCEQNLNHDAMYWYRQDPGQGLRLIYYSQIVNDFQKGDIAEGYSVSREKKESFPLTVTSAQKNPTAFYLCASTPGRVGNTEAFFGQGTRLTVV.

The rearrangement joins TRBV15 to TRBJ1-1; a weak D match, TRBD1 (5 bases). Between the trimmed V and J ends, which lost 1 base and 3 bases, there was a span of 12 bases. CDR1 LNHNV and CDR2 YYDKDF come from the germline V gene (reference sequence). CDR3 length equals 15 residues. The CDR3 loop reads CATSRGTGGHTEAFF. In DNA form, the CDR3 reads TGTGCCACCAGCAGAGGTACCGGGGGTCACACTGAAGCTTTCTTT.

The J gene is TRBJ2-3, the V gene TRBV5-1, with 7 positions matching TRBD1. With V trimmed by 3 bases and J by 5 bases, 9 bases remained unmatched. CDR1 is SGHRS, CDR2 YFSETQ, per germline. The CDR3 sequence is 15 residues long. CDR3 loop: CASSSQGILGDTQYF. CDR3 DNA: TGCGCCAGCAGCTCACAGGGGATCTTAGGAGATACGCAGTATTTT. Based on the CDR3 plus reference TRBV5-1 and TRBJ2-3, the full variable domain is KAGVTQTPRYLIKTRGQQVTLSCSPISGHRSVSWYQQTPGQGLQFLFEYFSETQRNKGNFPGRFSGRQFSNSRSEMNVSTLELGDSALYLCASSSQGILGDTQYFGPGTRLTVL.

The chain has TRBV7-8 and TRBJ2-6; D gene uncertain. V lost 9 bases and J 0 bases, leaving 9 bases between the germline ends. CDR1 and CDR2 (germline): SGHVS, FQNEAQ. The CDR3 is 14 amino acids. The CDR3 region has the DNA TGTGCCAGTTCGACTTCCTCTGGGGCCAACGTCCTGACTTTC. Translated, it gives CASSTSSGANVLTF.

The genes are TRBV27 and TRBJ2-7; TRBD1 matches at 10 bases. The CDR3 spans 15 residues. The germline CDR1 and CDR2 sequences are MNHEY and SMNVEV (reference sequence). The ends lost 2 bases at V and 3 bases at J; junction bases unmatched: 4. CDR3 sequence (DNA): TGTGCCAGCAGTTTAGTGGGACAGGGGATCTACGAGCAGTACTTC. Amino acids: CASSLVGQGIYEQYF.